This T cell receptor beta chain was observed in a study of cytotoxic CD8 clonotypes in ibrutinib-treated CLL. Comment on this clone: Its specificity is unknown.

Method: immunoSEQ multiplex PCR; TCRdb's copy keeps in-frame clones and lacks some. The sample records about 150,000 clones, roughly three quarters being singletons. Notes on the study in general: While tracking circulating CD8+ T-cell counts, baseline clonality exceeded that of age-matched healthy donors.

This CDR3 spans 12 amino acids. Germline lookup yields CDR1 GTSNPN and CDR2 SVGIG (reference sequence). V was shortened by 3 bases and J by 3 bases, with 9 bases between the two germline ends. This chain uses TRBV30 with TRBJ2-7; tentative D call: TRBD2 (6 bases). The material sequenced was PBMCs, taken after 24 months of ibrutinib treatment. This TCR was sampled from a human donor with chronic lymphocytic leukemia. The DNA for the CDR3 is TGTGCCTGGAGCCGGGGGAGCTACGAGCAGTACTTC. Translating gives CAWSRGSYEQYF.